Following are 15 T cell receptor beta chains from one sample sequenced in a study of T cell clonotyping in hematopoietic cell transplantation. Repertoires were generated with immunoSEQ multiplex PCR, while TCRdb's copy carries only in-frame clones and drops some. The sample holds under 7,500 clones; under 90% are singletons and the top ten take about 7.8%. The sequencing here drew on peripheral blood mononuclear cells, taken 100 days after allogeneic stem cell transplant. These TCRs come from a male patient aged 35-55 years who had an allogeneic stem cell transplant from an unrelated donor, so the T cells may come from the graft donor. Some clones in this sample may be carry-over from other donors' samples.

The V and J genes are TRBV2 and TRBJ1-1, with D unclear. Germline V CDR1 and CDR2: SNHLY, FYNNEI. The V gene lost 8 bases and the J gene lost 9 bases, with 16 bases spanning the gap. CDR3 length: 12 residues. The CDR3 region is CASLPIIGKAFF. The CDR3 region has the DNA TGTGCCAGCCTACCTATTATCGGGAAAGCTTTCTTT.

This clone has just one count. V and J are TRBV9 and TRBJ1-3, with a weak D call TRBD1 (6 bases). This CDR3 is 17 amino acids long. Trimming took 6 bases from V and 0 from J, leaving 19 bases between them. Germline V gene lookup returns CDR1 SGDLS and CDR2 YYNGEE. The CDR3 region is CASTDSQGRDSGNTIYF. DNA of the CDR3: TGTGCCAGCACCGACTCACAGGGACGGGACTCTGGAAACACCATATATTTT.

There are a few counts of this clone. The gene calls are TRBV2 and TRBJ1-1, with 9 bases matching TRBD1. V trimming: 4 bases; J trimming: 4 bases; junction bases outside the gene matches: 7. Germline V gene sequence: CDR1 SNHLY, CDR2 FYNNEI. The CDR3 runs 15 residues. CDR3 nucleotide sequence: TGTGCCAGCAGTGGGGACAGGGTCTATGGCACTGAAGCTTTCTTT. Its translation is CASSGDRVYGTEAFF.

The chain couples TRBV19 to TRBJ1-5; TRBD1 is a possible D gene (5 bases). This CDR3 region has 16 residues. The germline CDR1 and CDR2 sequences are LNHDA and SQIVND (reference sequence). Trimming stripped 3 bases from V and 5 bases from J, with 17 bases between. The CDR3 coding sequence is TGTGCCAGTAGTATTCTACGGGAAATGGGGGATCAGCCCCAGCATTTT. It specifies CASSILREMGDQPQHF.

The rearrangement links TRBV27 to TRBJ2-7; 9 bases align to TRBD1. The CDR3 totals 16 residues. V lost 7 bases and J lost 4; bases outside the gene matches: 14. Germline CDR1 reads MNHEY; CDR2 reads SMNVEV (reference sequence). This CDR3 reads CASIPAPDRGIYEQYF. The CDR3 DNA sequence: TGTGCCAGCATCCCGGCCCCGGACAGGGGAATTTACGAGCAGTACTTC.

The chain has TRBV16 and TRBJ1-4, with D possibly TRBD1 on 6 matching bases. Trimming took off 0 bases at V and 5 bases at J, with 10 bases between the two ends. Per germline, CDR1 KGHSY and CDR2 FQNENV. The CDR3 loop spans 15 amino acids. CDR3 region: CASSQSGQGNEKLFF. The CDR3 DNA follows: TGTGCCAGCAGCCAATCGGGGCAGGGGAATGAAAAACTGTTTTTT.

J is TRBJ2-5 and V is TRBV7-9, with D tentatively TRBD1 (5 bases). The CDR3 sequence is 14 residues long. Trimming left V 5 bases short and J 1 base short, with 11 bases between. Germline V lookup: CDR1 SEHNR, CDR2 FQNEAQ (reference sequence). The CDR3: CASSARRGQETQYF. The CDR3 DNA reads TGTGCCAGCAGCGCGAGAAGGGGCCAAGAGACCCAGTACTTC.

CDR3 protein: CASSLSGSSFNSPLHF. The CDR3 DNA reads TGTGCCAGCAGTTTATCGGGGAGCAGCTTTAATTCACCCCTCCACTTT. The chain uses TRBV28 and TRBJ1-6; unclear D gene. Germline V gene sequence: CDR1 MDHEN, CDR2 SYDVKM. Deletions cut 1 base from V and 6 bases from J, with 13 bases between. The CDR3 loop spans 16 amino acids.

In the case of this clone: An end of the junction does not agree with germline; a read error may underlie this. The chain has TRBV30 and TRBJ1-1; 9 bases match TRBD1. From germline, CDR1 is GTSNPN and CDR2 SVGIG (reference sequence). There are 13 residues in the CDR3. In nucleotides, the CDR3 is TGTGCCTGGAGTTCGAACGCCGGGACAGGGCCCAATTTT. It specifies CAWSSNAGTGPNF. The complete variable domain, with remaining parts taken from reference TRBV30 and TRBJ1-1, reads SQTIHQWPATLVQPVGSPLSLECTVEGTSNPNLYWYRQAAGRGLQLLFYSVGIGQISSEVPQNLSASRPQDRQFILSSKKLLLSDSGFYLCAWSSNAGTGPNFGQGTRLTVV.

The chain has TRBV14 and TRBJ1-6; D is unclear. The CDR3 runs to 14 residues. Looked up from germline, CDR1 is SGHDN and CDR2 is FVKESK. Trimming cost V 5 bases and J 8 bases, with 13 bases left between them. The DNA for the CDR3 is TGTGCCAGCAGCGACCTGCAATCATATTCACCCCTCCACTTT. It is translated as CASSDLQSYSPLHF.

The chain combines TRBV7-8 with TRBJ1-2; possible D gene TRBD1, 5 bases. CDR3 length equals 13 residues. V gave up 3 bases and J gave up 6 bases, with 11 bases separating them. CDR1 is SGHVS and CDR2 is FQNEAQ in the germline V gene. CDR3 DNA: TGTGCCAGCAGCTTGGGACTGGGGAATGGCTACACCTTC. Amino acids: CASSLGLGNGYTF.

The rearrangement joins TRBV4-1 to TRBJ2-3; 7 bases align to TRBD2. The V and J ends lost 2 bases and 8 bases, in that order; junction bases with no gene match: 7. The CDR3 runs 14 residues. Germline V gives CDR1 MGHRA, CDR2 YSYEKL. CDR3 bases: TGCGCCAGCAGCCAACCCTACGAGCGGGGTACGCAGTATTTT. Translated, it gives CASSQPYERGTQYF.

As DNA, the CDR3 is TGTGCCAGCAGCTCCGGACAGGGCAGGGGCTATGGCTACACCTTC. Its protein product is CASSSGQGRGYGYTF. The rearrangement uses TRBV7-2 and TRBJ1-2, with 8 nucleotides matching TRBD1. This CDR3 comprises 15 residues. The germline CDR1 and CDR2 sequences are SGHTA and FQGNSA. V lost 4 bases, J lost 4 bases, and 8 bases stayed unmatched.

This clone was detected once. The chain uses TRBV5-1 and TRBJ2-3; possibly TRBD1 for D (5 bases). CDR1 is SGHRS, CDR2 YFSETQ, per germline. V was clipped by 1 base and J by 0 bases, with 9 bases between them. The CDR3 sequence is 15 residues long. In nucleotides, the CDR3 is TGCGCCAGCAGCTTGATAGCAGGGAGCACAGATACGCAGTATTTT. Translated: CASSLIAGSTDTQYF.

The genes are TRBV29-1 and TRBJ2-7; D is undetermined. CDR3 length: 12 residues. With 3 bases removed from V and 6 bases from J, the gap between germline ends came to 12 bases. Germline CDR1 and CDR2: SQVTM and ANQGSEA. DNA of the CDR3: TGCAGCGTTGAGCTGGTGAGGTCCGAGCAGTACTTC. Encoded protein: CSVELVRSEQYF.